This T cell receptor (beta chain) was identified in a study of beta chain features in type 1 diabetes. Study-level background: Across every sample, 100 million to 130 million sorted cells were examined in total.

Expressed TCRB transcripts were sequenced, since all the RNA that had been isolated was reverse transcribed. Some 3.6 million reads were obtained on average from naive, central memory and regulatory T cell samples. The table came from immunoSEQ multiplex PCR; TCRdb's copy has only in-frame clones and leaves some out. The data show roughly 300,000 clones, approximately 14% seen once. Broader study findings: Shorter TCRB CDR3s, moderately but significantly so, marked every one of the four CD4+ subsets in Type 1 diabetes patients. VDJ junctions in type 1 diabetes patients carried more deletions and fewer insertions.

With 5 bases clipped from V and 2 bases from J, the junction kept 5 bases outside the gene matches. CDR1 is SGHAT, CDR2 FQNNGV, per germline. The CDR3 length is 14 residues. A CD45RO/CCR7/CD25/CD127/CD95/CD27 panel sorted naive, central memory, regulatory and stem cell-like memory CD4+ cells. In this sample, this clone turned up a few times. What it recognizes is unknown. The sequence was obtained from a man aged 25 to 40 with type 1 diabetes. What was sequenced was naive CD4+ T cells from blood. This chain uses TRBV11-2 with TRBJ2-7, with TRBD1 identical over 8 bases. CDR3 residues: CASSPRGQAYEQYF. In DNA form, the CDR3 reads TGTGCCAGCAGCCCCCGGGGACAGGCCTACGAGCAGTACTTC.